The 22 T cell receptor beta chains reported below all come from one sample, sequenced in a study of blood T cell repertoires in COVID-19. Profiling relied on immunoSEQ multiplex PCR, and the TCRdb table lists in-frame clones only, not all of them. The sample consists of around 150,000 clones, 80% to 85% of them appearing once. Material: PBMCs or T cells enriched from blood (not recorded which). The receptors here all came from a man between 65 and 85 years old who had been exposed to COVID-19.

A single count supports this clone. V gene TRBV28 combines with J gene TRBJ1-5; D remains unclear. The CDR3 is 15 amino acids. CDR1 and CDR2 (germline): MDHEN, SYDVKM. Trimming took off 3 bases at V and 3 bases at J, with 12 bases between the two ends. CDR3 DNA: TGTGCCAGCAGTTTTTCCGGAGGGTTCAATCAGCCCCAGCATTTT. This codes for CASSFSGGFNQPQHF.

The rearrangement joins TRBV7-6 to TRBJ1-6, with D tentatively TRBD1 (6 bases). V was cut by 3 bases and J by 7 bases, with 16 bases left in between. The CDR3 is 16 residues long. Germline loops: CDR1 SGHVS, CDR2 FNYEAQ. The CDR3 DNA follows: TGTGCCAGCAGCTTGACTCACCGGACAGAGAATTCACCCCTCCACTTT. This translates into CASSLTHRTENSPLHF.

J is TRBJ2-2 and V is TRBV5-8; D is perhaps TRBD1 (6 bases). Trimming cost V 0 bases and J 2 bases, with 11 bases left between them. In germline, CDR1 is SGHTS, CDR2 YDEGEE. This CDR3 spans 16 amino acids. The CDR3 sequence: CASSLGTALNTGELFF. The CDR3 DNA sequence: TGTGCCAGCAGCTTGGGGACAGCGCTTAACACCGGGGAGCTGTTTTTT.

The chain's CDR3 is CASSLEASRGSSYEQYF. CDR3 nucleotide sequence: TGTGCCAGCAGCTTAGAGGCCTCTAGGGGAAGCTCCTACGAGCAGTACTTC. J is TRBJ2-7 and V is TRBV11-2; TRBD1 might be the D (5 bases). V dropped 0 bases and J dropped 0 bases, with 15 bases sitting between them. Germline CDR1 SGHAT, CDR2 FQNNGV. The CDR3 is 17 amino acids.

The V and J genes are TRBV21-1 and TRBJ1-1; the table's D call TRBD1 went unverified against the DNA. TRBV21-1 is tagged as a pseudogene. The CDR3 is 17 residues long. The CDR3 reads CASSKAGFTPQYTEAFF. CDR3 nucleotide sequence: TGTGCCAGCAGCAAAGCGGGCTTCACTCCCCAGTACACTGAAGCTTTCTTT.

This clone is a singleton in its sample. This chain uses TRBV7-2 with TRBJ2-7; D possibly corresponds to TRBD1 (5 bases). The germline V gene encodes CDR1 SGHTA and CDR2 FQGNSA. Trimming took off 5 bases at V and 5 bases at J, with 13 bases between the two ends. The CDR3 loop spans 13 amino acids. The CDR3 DNA follows: TGTGCCAGCAGCCCATCAGGGAATGACGAGCAGTACTTC. Translating it yields CASSPSGNDEQYF.

This clone has a single count. The V gene is TRBV18, the J gene TRBJ1-1; TRBD1 might be the D (6 bases). Germline CDR1 reads KGHSH; CDR2 reads LQKENI. CDR3 length: 14 residues. The V and J ends lost 4 bases and 1 base respectively, with 10 bases between them. In nucleotides, the CDR3 is TGTGCCAGCTCACGACAGGAGACGAACACTGAAGCTTTCTTT. Protein sequence: CASSRQETNTEAFF.

The gene calls are TRBV10-2 and TRBJ2-3, with TRBD2 matching 8 bases. The CDR3 consists of 15 residues. CDR1 and CDR2 from the germline V gene are WSHSY and SAAADI. The junction had 6 bases not matched to a gene; V was cut back by 3 bases and J by 4 bases. The CDR3, as DNA: TGCGCCAGCAGTGACGGATCGGGAGGGCCAGATACGCAGTATTTT. Its translation is CASSDGSGGPDTQYF.

This clone appeared a few times. The chain carries TRBV19 and TRBJ2-1; 9 bases are a match to TRBD2. CDR1 is LNHDA, CDR2 SQIVND, per germline (reference sequence). CDR3 length: 15 residues. The ends lost 2 bases at V and 7 bases at J; junction bases unmatched: 6. The CDR3 here is CASSISAGGNNEQFF. For the CDR3, the DNA is TGTGCCAGTAGTATATCCGCGGGAGGGAATAATGAGCAGTTCTTC. The full variable domain, rest sourced from reference TRBV19 and TRBJ2-1, is DGGITQSPKYLFRKEGQNVTLSCEQNLNHDAMYWYRQDPGQGLRLIYYSQIVNDFQKGDIAEGYSVSREKKESFPLTVTSAQKNPTAFYLCASSISAGGNNEQFFGPGTRLTVL.

The genes are TRBV2 and TRBJ1-2; D unresolved. This CDR3 has 14 amino acids. Germline assignment: CDR1 SNHLY and CDR2 FYNNEI. Trimming left V 4 bases short and J 8 bases short, with 17 bases between. The CDR3, as DNA: TGTGCCAGCAGTGGAGAGGGCCCGGGTCGGGGCTACACCTTC. Its translation is CASSGEGPGRGYTF.

This sequence joins TRBV5-1 and TRBJ2-5; D is possibly TRBD2 (6 bases). The CDR3 spans 14 residues. Germline assignment: CDR1 SGHRS and CDR2 YFSETQ. V gave up 4 bases and J gave up 2 bases, with 12 bases separating them. The CDR3 loop reads CASSPGGGQETQYF. In DNA, the CDR3 is TGCGCCAGCAGCCCGGGTGGGGGGCAAGAGACCCAGTACTTC.

A word on this clone: Other nucleotide sequences from this sample produce the same CDR3. The J gene is TRBJ2-2, the V gene TRBV6-2 or TRBV6-3; D is ambiguous. Trimming removed 0 bases from V and 5 bases from J, with 4 bases in between. This CDR3 contains 13 residues. Germline CDR1 MNHEY, CDR2 SVGEGT. The CDR3 DNA follows: TGTGCCAGCAGTTACTCCGGGACCGGGGAGCTGTTTTTT. The encoded protein is CASSYSGTGELFF.

The J gene is TRBJ1-5, the V gene TRBV6-2 or TRBV6-3; TRBD1 aligns across 7 bases. The CDR3 loop spans 15 amino acids. The germline CDR1 and CDR2 sequences are MNHEY and SVGEGT. The trim removed 5 bases at V and 3 bases at J, leaving 7 bases unmatched. The CDR3 sequence is CASSLRDSINQPQHF. The DNA of the CDR3 is TGTGCCAGCAGTCTCCGGGACAGTATCAATCAGCCCCAGCATTTT.

In this sample, this clone turned up once. Here the CDR3 reads CASSHGEVKKGYTIYF. CDR3 coding DNA: TGTGCCAGCAGCCACGGGGAGGTGAAAAAGGGATACACCATATATTTT. V usage is TRBV6-6 and J usage is TRBJ1-3, with D hard to call. CDR3 length: 16 residues. Trimming shortened V by 6 bases and J by 8 bases, and 23 bases separated the two germline ends. Per the germline V gene, CDR1 is MNHNY and CDR2 is SVGAGI (reference sequence).

This chain uses TRBV14 with TRBJ2-1; 9 bases are shared with TRBD2. Germline V lookup: CDR1 SGHDN, CDR2 FVKESK. The CDR3 is made up of 15 amino acids. V lost 3 bases, J lost 4 bases, and 4 bases stayed unmatched. The CDR3 DNA reads TGTGCCAGCAGCCATTTGGCGGGAGGGTACAATGAGCAGTTCTTC. Translation gives CASSHLAGGYNEQFF.

The genes are TRBV9 and TRBJ1-1, with TRBD1 as a possible D gene (5 bases). The CDR3 has 14 residues. V lost 0 bases and J 4 bases, leaving 10 bases between the germline ends. Germline CDR1 reads SGDLS; CDR2 reads YYNGEE. The DNA of the CDR3 is TGTGCCAGCAGCGTAGAAGGGGTGGGCACTGAAGCTTTCTTT. This codes for CASSVEGVGTEAFF.

V is TRBV7-9 and J is TRBJ2-1; 9 bases fit TRBD2. Germline-derived CDR1 and CDR2 are SEHNR and FQNEAQ (reference sequence). The CDR3 is 16 amino acids. Losses at the gene ends were 6 bases for V and 2 bases for J; bases not matched to a gene: 8. The DNA for the CDR3 is TGTGCCAGCAGAACTTTGACTAGCGGTACCTACAATGAGCAGTTCTTC. The encoded protein is CASRTLTSGTYNEQFF.

The V gene is TRBV5-6, the J gene TRBJ2-3; unclear D gene. In germline, CDR1 is SGHDT, CDR2 YYEEEE. Trimming took 1 base from V and 5 from J, leaving 14 bases between them. This CDR3 has 15 residues. For the CDR3, the DNA is TGTGCCAGCAGCTTGTGGAGTAGCACGCAAGATACGCAGTATTTT. Amino acids: CASSLWSSTQDTQYF.

The chain employs TRBV5-8 and TRBJ2-7, with TRBD1 as a possible D gene (7 bases). Germline CDR1 and CDR2: SGHTS and YDEGEE. The germline V and J ends were trimmed by 0 bases and 6 bases, with 16 bases remaining between them. The CDR3 is made up of 15 amino acids. The DNA of the CDR3 is TGTGCCAGCAGCTTGGGTATAGGGCAGGGGGGCGAGCAGTACTTC. Protein: CASSLGIGQGGEQYF.

This rearrangement joins TRBV19 to TRBJ1-2; possibly TRBD1 for D (6 bases). V was clipped by 6 bases and J by 4 bases, with 18 bases between them. Germline CDR1 is LNHDA and CDR2 is SQIVND (reference sequence). There are 15 residues in the CDR3. The CDR3 here is CASSDAGGRGYGYTF. CDR3 DNA: TGTGCCAGTAGCGATGCGGGGGGCCGAGGCTATGGCTACACCTTC. Supplemented by reference TRBV19 and TRBJ1-2, the full variable domain reads DGGITQSPKYLFRKEGQNVTLSCEQNLNHDAMYWYRQDPGQGLRLIYYSQIVNDFQKGDIAEGYSVSREKKESFPLTVTSAQKNPTAFYLCASSDAGGRGYGYTFGSGTRLTVV.

The chain joins TRBV20-1 to TRBJ1-6, with D possibly being TRBD1 (5 bases). The CDR3 has 14 residues. V dropped 3 bases and J dropped 7 bases, with 13 bases sitting between them. Germline V lookup: CDR1 DFQATT, CDR2 SNEGSKA (reference sequence). DNA for the CDR3: TGCAGTGCTAGTCCCCTCCAGGGAAATTCACCCCTCCACTTT. Its protein is CSASPLQGNSPLHF.

The rearrangement joins TRBV2 to TRBJ2-3, with no clear D. Trimming took off 7 bases at V and 0 bases at J, with 2 bases between the two ends. Looked up from germline, CDR1 is SNHLY and CDR2 is FYNNEI. This CDR3 has 11 amino acids. The CDR3: CASTSTDTQYF. Here the CDR3 DNA reads TGTGCCAGCACGAGCACAGATACGCAGTATTTT.